The rows below give T cell receptor beta chains drawn from one sample of a study of post-analysis software for immune sequencing data. TCRdb re-analysed the PCR reads in MiXCR, keeping a single row per CDR3 protein. The sample consists of about 260,000 distinct CDR3 sequences, roughly a third of them appearing once. The sample consisted of blood. The receptors come from a girl between 5 and 17 years old with multiple sclerosis. Each CDR3 is given with its conserved first and last residue. The order of the fields is J gene, V gene, D gene, clone size, CDR3 DNA, CDR3 protein. A D gene is named only where the DNA matches it firmly. A row's size may be missing; if present it is once, few, many or a size class.

J gene: TRBJ2-2; V gene: TRBV20-1; D gene: TRBD2; clone size: -; CDR3 DNA: TGCAGTGCTACTGGGGGACTAAACACCGGGGAGCTGTTTTTT; CDR3 protein: CSATGGLNTGELFF
J gene: TRBJ1-2; V gene: TRBV29-1; D gene: -; clone size: many; CDR3 DNA: TGCAGCGTTGAAGGGGGGGCTGGCTACACCTTC; CDR3 protein: CSVEGGAGYTF
J gene: TRBJ1-1; V gene: TRBV12-3/TRBV12-4; D gene: -; clone size: -; CDR3 DNA: TGTGCCAGCAGTTTAGCGTATGGCACTGAAGCTTTCTTT; CDR3 protein: CASSLAYGTEAFF
J gene: TRBJ2-2; V gene: TRBV5-6; D gene: TRBD2; clone size: -; CDR3 DNA: TGTGCCAGCAGCTTGCCGAGACTAGCGGGGACCGGGGAGCTGTTTTTT; CDR3 protein: CASSLPRLAGTGELFF
J gene: TRBJ2-1; V gene: TRBV6-5; D gene: TRBD2; clone size: many; CDR3 DNA: TGTGCCAGCAGTTACAGTGGCGGGAGGGTCTATGAGCAGTTCTTC; CDR3 protein: CASSYSGGRVYEQFF
J gene: TRBJ1-1; V gene: TRBV20-1; D gene: TRBD1; clone size: few; CDR3 DNA: TGTAGAGGACAGGCGAACACTGAAGCTTTCTTT; CDR3 protein: CRGQANTEAFF
J gene: TRBJ2-7; V gene: TRBV7-8; D gene: -; clone size: many; CDR3 DNA: TGTGCCAGCAGCTTAGCCCCCCGGGGCGACTACGAGCAGTACTTC; CDR3 protein: CASSLAPRGDYEQYF
J gene: TRBJ2-3; V gene: TRBV20-1; D gene: -; clone size: many; CDR3 DNA: TGCAGTGCTAGTGACTCTTCCGATACGCAGTATTTT; CDR3 protein: CSASDSSDTQYF
J gene: TRBJ2-5; V gene: TRBV20-1; D gene: TRBD2; clone size: many; CDR3 DNA: TGCAGTGCTAGTAAGCCTAGCGGGGCTCAAGAGACCCAGTACTTC; CDR3 protein: CSASKPSGAQETQYF
J gene: TRBJ2-5; V gene: TRBV2; D gene: TRBD2; clone size: -; CDR3 DNA: TGTGCCAGCAGTGTTTCGCTAGCGGGCCAAGAGACCCAGTACTTC; CDR3 protein: CASSVSLAGQETQYF
J gene: TRBJ2-7; V gene: TRBV20-1; D gene: -; clone size: -; CDR3 DNA: TGCAGTGCTAGAGACAGGGCAGGCCACGAGCAGTACTTC; CDR3 protein: CSARDRAGHEQYF
J gene: TRBJ1-1; V gene: TRBV3-1; D gene: TRBD1; clone size: few; CDR3 DNA: TGTGCCAGCAGCCCATGGGCCGGGACAGGGGACACTGAAGCTTTCTTT; CDR3 protein: CASSPWAGTGDTEAFF
J gene: TRBJ2-6; V gene: TRBV7-2; D gene: -; clone size: many; CDR3 DNA: TGTGCCAGCAGCTTGTCGACAAGAACCTCTGGGGCCAACGTCCTGACTTTC; CDR3 protein: CASSLSTRTSGANVLTF
J gene: TRBJ2-1; V gene: TRBV7-2; D gene: TRBD2; clone size: -; CDR3 DNA: TGTGCCAGCGGCAAGAGCGGGATCTACAATGAGCAGTTCTTC; CDR3 protein: CASGKSGIYNEQFF
J gene: TRBJ2-5; V gene: TRBV20-1; D gene: -; clone size: many; CDR3 DNA: TGCAGTGCCAAGAGGAGAGAGGGGAGAGAGGAGACCCAGTACTTC; CDR3 protein: CSAKRREGREETQYF
J gene: TRBJ1-1; V gene: TRBV9; D gene: -; clone size: many; CDR3 DNA: TGTGCCAGCAGCGTAGGGAGCAGGGCGGACACTGAAGCTTTCTTT; CDR3 protein: CASSVGSRADTEAFF
J gene: TRBJ2-1; V gene: TRBV3-1; D gene: -; clone size: -; CDR3 DNA: TGTGCCAGCAGCACCCGGGACCGCGACAATGAGCAGTTCTTC; CDR3 protein: CASSTRDRDNEQFF
J gene: TRBJ2-1; V gene: TRBV2; D gene: TRBD1; clone size: few; CDR3 DNA: TGTGCCAGCGTCCGGGACAGCTCCTACAATGAGCAGTTCTTC; CDR3 protein: CASVRDSSYNEQFF
J gene: TRBJ2-7; V gene: TRBV20-1; D gene: -; clone size: few; CDR3 DNA: TGCAGTGCCGACACAGTTATTGGGTCCTACGAGCAGTACTTC; CDR3 protein: CSADTVIGSYEQYF
J gene: TRBJ2-1; V gene: TRBV6-5; D gene: TRBD2; clone size: -; CDR3 DNA: TGTGCCAGCAGCCGCGGGTGGCTAGCGGGAGGTAGTGAGCAGTTCTTC; CDR3 protein: CASSRGWLAGGSEQFF
J gene: TRBJ2-5; V gene: TRBV12-3/TRBV12-4; D gene: TRBD1; clone size: many; CDR3 DNA: TGTGCCAGCAGTTCGACAGGGGAGAGAGAGACCCAGTACTTC; CDR3 protein: CASSSTGERETQYF
J gene: TRBJ2-1; V gene: TRBV10-3; D gene: -; clone size: -; CDR3 DNA: TGTGCCATCAGTCTTCAGGGGAATGAGCAGTTCTTC; CDR3 protein: CAISLQGNEQFF
J gene: TRBJ1-1; V gene: TRBV5-1; D gene: -; clone size: few; CDR3 DNA: TGCGCCAGCAGCCGACAAACGAACACTGAAGCTTTCTTT; CDR3 protein: CASSRQTNTEAFF
J gene: TRBJ1-1; V gene: TRBV12-3/TRBV12-4; D gene: -; clone size: -; CDR3 DNA: TGTGCCAGCAGTTTTACAGCGAGCACTGAAGCTTTCTTT; CDR3 protein: CASSFTASTEAFF
J gene: TRBJ1-5; V gene: TRBV12-3/TRBV12-4; D gene: TRBD1; clone size: many; CDR3 DNA: TGTGCCAGCCACCCGGGACAGGGCTATCAGCCCCAGCATTTT; CDR3 protein: CASHPGQGYQPQHF
J gene: TRBJ2-5; V gene: TRBV7-9; D gene: -; clone size: many; CDR3 DNA: TGTGCCAGCAGCTTAGCGGGGGGGCGACAAGAGACCCAGTACTTC; CDR3 protein: CASSLAGGRQETQYF
J gene: TRBJ2-5; V gene: TRBV20-1; D gene: -; clone size: few; CDR3 DNA: TGCAGTGCTAATTTGGAGGGCCTGTACAATGAGCAGTACTTC; CDR3 protein: CSANLEGLYNEQYF
J gene: TRBJ1-2; V gene: TRBV25-1; D gene: TRBD1; clone size: -; CDR3 DNA: TGTGCCAGCAGAAGGACAGGGGGCGGCTATGGCTACACCTTC; CDR3 protein: CASRRTGGGYGYTF
J gene: TRBJ1-5; V gene: TRBV20-1; D gene: -; clone size: -; CDR3 DNA: TGCAGTGCTAGCGTCGGGTTCGGAAGCAATCAGCCCCAGCATTTT; CDR3 protein: CSASVGFGSNQPQHF
J gene: TRBJ2-3; V gene: TRBV5-1; D gene: TRBD1; clone size: many; CDR3 DNA: TGCGCCAGCAGCGGGGACAGGGAAGATACGCAGTATTTT; CDR3 protein: CASSGDREDTQYF
J gene: TRBJ2-3; V gene: TRBV5-1; D gene: -; clone size: -; CDR3 DNA: TGCGCCAGCAGTCCAAGGGTACACACAGATACGCAGTATTTT; CDR3 protein: CASSPRVHTDTQYF
J gene: TRBJ2-1; V gene: TRBV5-1; D gene: TRBD2; clone size: many; CDR3 DNA: TGCGCCAGCAGCCCGATGGCTAGCGGGGGTGGGAATGAGCAGTTCTTC; CDR3 protein: CASSPMASGGGNEQFF
J gene: TRBJ1-5; V gene: TRBV15; D gene: TRBD1; clone size: -; CDR3 DNA: TGTGCCACCAGCAGGACGGGACAGATCTCCGAGCCCCAGCATTTT; CDR3 protein: CATSRTGQISEPQHF
J gene: TRBJ2-3; V gene: TRBV10-3; D gene: -; clone size: few; CDR3 DNA: TGTGCCATCGAGGACACAGATACGCAGTATTTT; CDR3 protein: CAIEDTDTQYF
J gene: TRBJ2-4; V gene: TRBV24-1; D gene: -; clone size: many; CDR3 DNA: TGTGCCACCAGTGAGGGGGGACTGGCGAACAAAAACATTCAGTACTTC; CDR3 protein: CATSEGGLANKNIQYF